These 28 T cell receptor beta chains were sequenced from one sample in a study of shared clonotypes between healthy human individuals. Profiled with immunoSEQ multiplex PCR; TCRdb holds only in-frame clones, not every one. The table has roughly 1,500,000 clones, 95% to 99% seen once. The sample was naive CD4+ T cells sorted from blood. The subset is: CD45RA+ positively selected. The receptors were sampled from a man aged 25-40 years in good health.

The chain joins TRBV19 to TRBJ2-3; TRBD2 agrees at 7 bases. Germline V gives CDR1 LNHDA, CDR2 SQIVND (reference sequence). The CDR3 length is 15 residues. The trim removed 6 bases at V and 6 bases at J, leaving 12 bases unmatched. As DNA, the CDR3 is TGTGCCAGTAGGGGTTGGTTAGCGGGTCGGGATACGCAGTATTTT. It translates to CASRGWLAGRDTQYF.

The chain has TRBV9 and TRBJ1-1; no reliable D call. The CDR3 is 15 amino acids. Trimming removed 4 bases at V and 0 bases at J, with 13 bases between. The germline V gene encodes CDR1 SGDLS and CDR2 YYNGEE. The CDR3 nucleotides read TGTGCCAGCAGCCCTCGAGCGATATTGAACACTGAAGCTTTCTTT. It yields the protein CASSPRAILNTEAFF. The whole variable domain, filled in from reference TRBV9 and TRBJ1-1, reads DSGVTQTPKHLITATGQRVTLRCSPRSGDLSVYWYQQSLDQGLQFLIQYYNGEERAKGNILERFSAQQFPDLHSELNLSSLELGDSALYFCASSPRAILNTEAFFGQGTRLTVV.

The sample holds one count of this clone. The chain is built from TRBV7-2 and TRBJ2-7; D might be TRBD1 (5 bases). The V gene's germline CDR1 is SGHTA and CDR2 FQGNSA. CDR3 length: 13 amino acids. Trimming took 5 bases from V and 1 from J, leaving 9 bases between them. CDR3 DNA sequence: TGTGCCAGCAGCCGCCCAGGGTCCTACGAGCAGTACTTC. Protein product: CASSRPGSYEQYF.

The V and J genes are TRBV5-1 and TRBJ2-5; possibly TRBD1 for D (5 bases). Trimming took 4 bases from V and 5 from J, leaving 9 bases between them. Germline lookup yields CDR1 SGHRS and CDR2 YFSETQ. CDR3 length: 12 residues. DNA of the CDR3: TGCGCCAGCAGCCCAGGGTTGGAGACCCAGTACTTC. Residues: CASSPGLETQYF. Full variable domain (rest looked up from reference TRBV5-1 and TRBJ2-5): KAGVTQTPRYLIKTRGQQVTLSCSPISGHRSVSWYQQTPGQGLQFLFEYFSETQRNKGNFPGRFSGRQFSNSRSEMNVSTLELGDSALYLCASSPGLETQYFGPGTRLLVL.

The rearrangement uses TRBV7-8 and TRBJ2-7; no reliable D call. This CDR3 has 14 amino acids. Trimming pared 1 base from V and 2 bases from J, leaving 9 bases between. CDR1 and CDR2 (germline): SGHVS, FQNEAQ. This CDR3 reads CASSLVGRAYEQYF. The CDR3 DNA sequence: TGTGCCAGCAGCTTAGTCGGCAGAGCCTACGAGCAGTACTTC.

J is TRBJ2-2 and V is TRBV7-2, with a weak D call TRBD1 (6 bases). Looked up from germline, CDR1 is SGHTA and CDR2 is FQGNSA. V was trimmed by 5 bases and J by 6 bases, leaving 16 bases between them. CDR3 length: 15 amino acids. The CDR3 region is CASSRNREGAGELFF. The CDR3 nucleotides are TGTGCCAGCAGCCGAAACAGGGAAGGCGCCGGGGAGCTGTTTTTT.

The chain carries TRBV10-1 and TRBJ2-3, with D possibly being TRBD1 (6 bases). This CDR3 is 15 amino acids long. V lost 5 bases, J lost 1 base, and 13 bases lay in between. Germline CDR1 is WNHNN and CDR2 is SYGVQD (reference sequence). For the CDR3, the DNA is TGCGCCAGCAGTAACCCAGGGGCCCGCACAGATACGCAGTATTTT. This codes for CASSNPGARTDTQYF.

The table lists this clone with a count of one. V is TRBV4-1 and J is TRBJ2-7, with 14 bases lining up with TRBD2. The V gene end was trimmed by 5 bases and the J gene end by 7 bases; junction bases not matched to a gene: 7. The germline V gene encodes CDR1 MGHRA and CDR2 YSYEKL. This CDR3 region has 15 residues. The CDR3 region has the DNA TGCGCCAGCAGCATGACTAGCGGGAGGGTACGGGAGCAGTACTTC. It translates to CASSMTSGRVREQYF.

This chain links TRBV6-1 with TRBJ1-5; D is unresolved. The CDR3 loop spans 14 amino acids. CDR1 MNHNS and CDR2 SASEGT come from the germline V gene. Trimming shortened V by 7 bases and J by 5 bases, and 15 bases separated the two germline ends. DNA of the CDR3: TGTGCCAGCATCCGCTCCTCAGGTGATCAGCCCCAGCATTTT. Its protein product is CASIRSSGDQPQHF.

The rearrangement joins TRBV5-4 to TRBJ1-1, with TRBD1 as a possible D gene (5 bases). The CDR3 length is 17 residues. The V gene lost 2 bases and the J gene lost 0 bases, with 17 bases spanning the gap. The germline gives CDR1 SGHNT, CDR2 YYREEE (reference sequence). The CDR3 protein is CASSLPGLATMNTEAFF. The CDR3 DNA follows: TGTGCCAGCAGCTTACCGGGACTCGCTACAATGAACACTGAAGCTTTCTTT.

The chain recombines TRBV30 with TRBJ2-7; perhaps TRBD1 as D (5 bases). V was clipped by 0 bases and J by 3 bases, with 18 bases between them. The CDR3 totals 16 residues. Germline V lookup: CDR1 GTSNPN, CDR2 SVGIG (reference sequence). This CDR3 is CAWSVLARARVYEQYF. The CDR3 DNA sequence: TGTGCCTGGAGTGTACTCGCAAGGGCCAGGGTCTACGAGCAGTACTTC.

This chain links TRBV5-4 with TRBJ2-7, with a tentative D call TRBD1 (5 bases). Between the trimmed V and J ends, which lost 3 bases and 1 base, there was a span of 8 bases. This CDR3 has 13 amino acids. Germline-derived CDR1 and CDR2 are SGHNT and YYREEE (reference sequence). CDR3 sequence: CASSSRVSYEQYF. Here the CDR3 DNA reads TGTGCCAGCAGCTCCAGGGTGTCCTACGAGCAGTACTTC.

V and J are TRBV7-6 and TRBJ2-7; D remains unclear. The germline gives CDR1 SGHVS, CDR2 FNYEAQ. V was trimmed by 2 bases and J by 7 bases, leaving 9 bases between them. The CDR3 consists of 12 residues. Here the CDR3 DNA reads TGTGCCAGCAGCTTATGGCTAGGGGAGCAGTACTTC. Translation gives CASSLWLGEQYF.

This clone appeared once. CDR3 amino acids: CASRGTSGSWETQYF. The CDR3 DNA follows: TGTGCCAGCAGAGGGACTAGCGGCTCTTGGGAGACCCAGTACTTC. The chain links TRBV2 to TRBJ2-5; 11 nucleotides align to TRBD2. Unmatched junction bases numbered 8, after V lost 6 bases and J lost 5 bases. This CDR3 has 15 residues. CDR1 and CDR2 (germline): SNHLY, FYNNEI.

CDR3 DNA: TGTGCCAGCAGTTACTCTGGGCGACAGGGCGGGCAGCCCCAGCATTTT. Translation gives CASSYSGRQGGQPQHF. V usage is TRBV6-6 and J usage is TRBJ1-5; 7 positions match TRBD1. J gave up 7 bases and V 0 bases, and 9 bases lay outside the gene matches. The CDR3 is 16 amino acids. Germline V gives CDR1 MNHNY, CDR2 SVGAGI (reference sequence).

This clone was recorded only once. CDR3 in DNA: TGTGCCAGCAGCGTAAGTTCAGCGTTAGGGGAGCTGTTTTTT. This sequence encodes CASSVSSALGELFF. The chain couples TRBV9 to TRBJ2-2; D unclear. This CDR3 contains 14 residues. The germline V and J ends were trimmed by 1 base and 8 bases, with 12 bases remaining between them. The V gene's germline CDR1 is SGDLS and CDR2 YYNGEE.

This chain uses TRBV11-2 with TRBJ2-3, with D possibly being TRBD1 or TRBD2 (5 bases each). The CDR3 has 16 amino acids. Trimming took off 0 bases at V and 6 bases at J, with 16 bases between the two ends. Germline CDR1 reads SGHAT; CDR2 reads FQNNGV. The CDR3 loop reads CASSLDLTSWGDTQYF. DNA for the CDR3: TGTGCCAGCAGCTTAGATCTCACCTCCTGGGGGGATACGCAGTATTTT.

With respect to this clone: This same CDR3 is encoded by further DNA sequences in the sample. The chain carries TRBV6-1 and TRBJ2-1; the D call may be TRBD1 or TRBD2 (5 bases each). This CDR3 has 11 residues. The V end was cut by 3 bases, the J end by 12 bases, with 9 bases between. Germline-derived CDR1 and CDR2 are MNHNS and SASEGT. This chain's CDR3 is CASSEGGGQFF. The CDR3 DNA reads TGTGCCAGCAGTGAGGGTGGGGGGCAGTTCTTC.

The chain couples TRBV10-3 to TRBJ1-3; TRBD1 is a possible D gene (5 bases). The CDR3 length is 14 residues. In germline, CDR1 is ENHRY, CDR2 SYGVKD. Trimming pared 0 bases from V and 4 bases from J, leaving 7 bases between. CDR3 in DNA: TGTGCCATCAGTGAGTCGGGGGTAGGAAACACCATATATTTT. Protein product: CAISESGVGNTIYF.

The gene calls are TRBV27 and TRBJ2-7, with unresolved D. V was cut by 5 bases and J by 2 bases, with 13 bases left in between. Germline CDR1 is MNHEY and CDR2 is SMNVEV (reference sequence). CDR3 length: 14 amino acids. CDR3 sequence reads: CASSVRTDAYEQYF. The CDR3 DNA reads TGTGCCAGCAGTGTACGGACGGACGCCTACGAGCAGTACTTC.

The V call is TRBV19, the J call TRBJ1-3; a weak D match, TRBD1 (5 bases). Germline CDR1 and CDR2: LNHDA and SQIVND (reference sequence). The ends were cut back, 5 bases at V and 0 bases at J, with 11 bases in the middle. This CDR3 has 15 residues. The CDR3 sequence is CASSAGPSSGNTIYF. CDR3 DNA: TGTGCCAGTAGTGCGGGACCAAGCTCTGGAAACACCATATATTTT.

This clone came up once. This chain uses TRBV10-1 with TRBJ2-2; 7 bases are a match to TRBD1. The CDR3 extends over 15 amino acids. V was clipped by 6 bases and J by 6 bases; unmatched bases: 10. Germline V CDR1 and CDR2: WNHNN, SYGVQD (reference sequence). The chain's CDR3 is CASRVSPTGAGELFF. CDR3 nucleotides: TGCGCCAGCAGGGTTTCGCCTACAGGGGCCGGGGAGCTGTTTTTT.

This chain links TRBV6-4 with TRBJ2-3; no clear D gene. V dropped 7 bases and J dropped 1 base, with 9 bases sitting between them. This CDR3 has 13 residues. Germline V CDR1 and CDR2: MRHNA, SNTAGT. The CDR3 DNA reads TGTGCCAGCATAACGGATCGCACAGATACGCAGTATTTT. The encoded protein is CASITDRTDTQYF.

The CDR3 spells CASSELSSRSSYEQYF. The CDR3 coding sequence is TGCGCCAGCAGTGAGTTGTCGAGCCGGAGCTCCTACGAGCAGTACTTC. The chain couples TRBV10-2 to TRBJ2-7; no clear D. Germline lookup yields CDR1 WSHSY and CDR2 SAAADI. CDR3 length: 16 residues. V was cut by 1 base and J by 0 bases, with 13 bases left in between.

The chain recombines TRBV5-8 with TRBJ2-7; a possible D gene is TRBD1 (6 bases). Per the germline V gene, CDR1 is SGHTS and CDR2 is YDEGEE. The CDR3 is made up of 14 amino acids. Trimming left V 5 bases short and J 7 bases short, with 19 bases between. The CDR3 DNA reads TGTGCCAGCAGGGGAGTCAGGGGCCCTCTGGAGCAGTACTTC. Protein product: CASRGVRGPLEQYF. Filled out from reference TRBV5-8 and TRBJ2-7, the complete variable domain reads EAGVTQSPTHLIKTRGQQATLRCSPISGHTSVYWYQQALGLGLQFLLWYDEGEERNRGNFPPRFSGRQFPNYSSELNVNALELEDSALYLCASRGVRGPLEQYFGPGTRLTVT.

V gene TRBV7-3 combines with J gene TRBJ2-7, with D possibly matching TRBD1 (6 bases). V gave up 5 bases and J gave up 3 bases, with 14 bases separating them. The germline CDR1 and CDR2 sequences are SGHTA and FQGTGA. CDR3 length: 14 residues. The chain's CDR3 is CASSPTGFLYEQYF. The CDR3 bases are TGTGCCAGCAGCCCTACAGGGTTCCTCTACGAGCAGTACTTC.

The CDR3 loop reads CASGGTNEKLFF. DNA of the CDR3: TGCGCCAGCGGAGGGACTAATGAAAAACTGTTTTTT. The V and J genes are TRBV10-2 and TRBJ1-4; D remains ambiguous. Germline V gene lookup returns CDR1 WSHSY and CDR2 SAAADI. V was clipped by 8 bases and J by 2 bases, with 6 bases between them. The CDR3 sequence is 12 residues long.

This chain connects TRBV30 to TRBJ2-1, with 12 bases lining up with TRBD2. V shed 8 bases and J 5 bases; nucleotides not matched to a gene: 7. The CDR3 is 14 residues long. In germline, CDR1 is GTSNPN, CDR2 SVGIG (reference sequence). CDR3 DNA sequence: TGTGCCCGAAGCAGACTAGCGGGGGACAATGAGCAGTTCTTC. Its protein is CARSRLAGDNEQFF.